Below are 7 T cell receptor beta chains sequenced from a single sample in a study of blood T cell repertoires in COVID-19. Profiling relied on immunoSEQ multiplex PCR, and the TCRdb table lists in-frame clones only, not all of them. The sample lists about 190,000 clones; around 78% were seen once. Sequencing was performed on peripheral blood. These receptors were collected from an elderly woman with active or convalescent COVID-19.

The chain is built from TRBV28 and TRBJ1-1; TRBD1 matches at 7 bases. Germline loops: CDR1 MDHEN, CDR2 SYDVKM. CDR3 length equals 14 residues. V was pared by 8 bases and J by 4 bases, with 10 bases of the junction left unmatched. The CDR3 protein is CASFYRGQSTEAFF. For the CDR3, the DNA is TGTGCCAGCTTTTACCGGGGACAGTCCACTGAAGCTTTCTTT.

This clone was counted once. The chain joins TRBV12-3 or TRBV12-4 to TRBJ1-5, with D possibly matching TRBD1 (5 bases). Trimming took off 5 bases at V and 4 bases at J, with 9 bases between the two ends. The CDR3 loop spans 13 amino acids. This CDR3 reads CASSQDSNQPQHF. In DNA form, the CDR3 reads TGTGCCAGCAGTCAAGACAGTAATCAGCCCCAGCATTTT.

This clone was recorded a few times. The CDR3 sequence: CASSLSGLASYEQYF. Here the CDR3 DNA reads TGCGCCAGCAGCTTGTCTGGACTAGCCTCCTACGAGCAGTACTTC. This chain joins TRBV5-1 and TRBJ2-7; TRBD2 matches 8 bases. Trimming removed 1 base from V and 0 bases from J; junction bases left unmatched: 3. The CDR3 loop spans 15 amino acids. Germline CDR1 reads SGHRS; CDR2 reads YFSETQ.

The sample holds a few counts of this clone. J is TRBJ2-7 and V is TRBV7-6, with 7 bases aligning to TRBD2. The CDR3 runs 14 residues. Germline loops: CDR1 SGHVS, CDR2 FNYEAQ. V gave up 4 bases and J gave up 4 bases; unmatched junction bases: 7. The CDR3 coding sequence is TGTGCCAGCAGCTCGGGGGGAGGTGGATACGAGCAGTACTTC. It is translated as CASSSGGGGYEQYF. Combining the CDR3 with reference TRBV7-6 and TRBJ2-7 gives the whole variable domain GAGVSQSPRYKVTKRGQDVALRCDPISGHVSLYWYRQALGQGPEFLTYFNYEAQQDKSGLPNDRFSAERPEGSISTLTIQRTEQRDSAMYRCASSSGGGGYEQYFGPGTRLTVT.

This clone was found a few times. The CDR3 protein is CAWSVLRGLGGNTIYF. CDR3 coding DNA: TGTGCCTGGAGTGTCCTTAGGGGGCTCGGTGGAAACACCATATATTTT. The chain has TRBV30 and TRBJ1-3; 7 bases are a match to TRBD1. The junction had 8 bases not matched to a gene; V was cut back by 0 bases and J by 3 bases. The length of the CDR3 is 16 residues. From germline, CDR1 is GTSNPN and CDR2 SVGIG (reference sequence).

This clone was seen only a few times. This chain links TRBV21-1 with TRBJ2-3; the D call of TRBD1 is as the table states it, not checked on the DNA. TRBV21-1 is a pseudogene locus. This CDR3 region has 15 residues. The CDR3 sequence is CASSSTGTPTDTQYF. CDR3 DNA: TGTGCCAGCAGCTCCACCGGGACACCCACAGATACGCAGTATTTT.

The chain uses TRBV6-2 or TRBV6-3 and TRBJ2-3; 7 bases map to TRBD1. Germline lookup yields CDR1 MNHEY and CDR2 SVGEGT. The J segment lost 0 bases and the V segment lost 5 bases, leaving 5 bases of the junction unmatched. The CDR3 runs to 15 residues. CDR3 loop: CASSGDRYSTDTQYF. CDR3 coding DNA: TGTGCCAGCAGTGGGGACAGATATAGCACAGATACGCAGTATTTT.